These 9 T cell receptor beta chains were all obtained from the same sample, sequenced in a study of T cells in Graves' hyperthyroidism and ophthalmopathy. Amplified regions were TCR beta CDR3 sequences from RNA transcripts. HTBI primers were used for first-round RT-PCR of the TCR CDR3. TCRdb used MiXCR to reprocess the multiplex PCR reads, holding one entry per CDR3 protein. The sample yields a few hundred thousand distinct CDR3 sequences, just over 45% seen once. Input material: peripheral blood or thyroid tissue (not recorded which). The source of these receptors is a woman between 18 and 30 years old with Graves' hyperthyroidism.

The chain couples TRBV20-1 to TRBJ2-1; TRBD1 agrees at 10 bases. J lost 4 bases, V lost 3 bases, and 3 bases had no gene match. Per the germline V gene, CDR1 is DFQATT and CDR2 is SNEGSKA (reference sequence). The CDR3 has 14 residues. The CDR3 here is CSARGTGAYNEQFF. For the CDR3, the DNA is TGCAGTGCTAGGGGGACAGGGGCTTACAATGAGCAGTTCTTC.

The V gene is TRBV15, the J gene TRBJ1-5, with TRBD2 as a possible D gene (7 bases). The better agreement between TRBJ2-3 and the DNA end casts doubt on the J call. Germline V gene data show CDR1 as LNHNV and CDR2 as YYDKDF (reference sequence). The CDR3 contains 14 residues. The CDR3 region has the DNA TGTGCCACCACAAGGGGGGGGGTCACAGATACGCAGTATTTT. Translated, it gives CATTRGGVTDTQYF.

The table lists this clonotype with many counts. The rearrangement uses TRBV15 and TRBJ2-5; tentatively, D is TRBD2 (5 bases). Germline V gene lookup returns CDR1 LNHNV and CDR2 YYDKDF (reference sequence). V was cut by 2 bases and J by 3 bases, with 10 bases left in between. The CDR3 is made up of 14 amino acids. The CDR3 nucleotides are TGTGCCACCAGCAGATCCCGGGGAGAAGAGACCCAGTACTTC. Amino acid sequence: CATSRSRGEETQYF.

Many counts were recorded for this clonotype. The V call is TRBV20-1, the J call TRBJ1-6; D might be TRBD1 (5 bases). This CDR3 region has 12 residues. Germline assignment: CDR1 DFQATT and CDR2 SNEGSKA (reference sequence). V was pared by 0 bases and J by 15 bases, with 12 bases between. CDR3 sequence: CSARDGGGGLHF. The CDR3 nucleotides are TGCAGTGCTAGAGATGGTGGTGGGGGCCTCCACTTT.

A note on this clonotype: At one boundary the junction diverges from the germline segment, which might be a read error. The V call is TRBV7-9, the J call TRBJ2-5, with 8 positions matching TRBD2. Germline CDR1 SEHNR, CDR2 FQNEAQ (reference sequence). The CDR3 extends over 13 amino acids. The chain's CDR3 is CASSQAGAQPQYF. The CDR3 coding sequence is TGCGCCAGCAGCCAAGCGGGGGCCCAGCCCCAGTACTTC. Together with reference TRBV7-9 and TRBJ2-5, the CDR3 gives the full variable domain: DTGVSQNPRHKITKRGQNVTFRCDPISEHNRLYWYRQTLGQGPEFLTYFQNEAQLEKSRLLSDRFSAERPKGSFSTLEIQRTEQGDSAMYLCASSQAGAQPQYFGPGTRLLVL.

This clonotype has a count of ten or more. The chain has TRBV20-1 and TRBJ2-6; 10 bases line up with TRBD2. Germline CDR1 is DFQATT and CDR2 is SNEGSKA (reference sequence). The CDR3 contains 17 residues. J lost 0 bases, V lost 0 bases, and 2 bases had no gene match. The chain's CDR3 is CSARDSSGGSGANVLTF. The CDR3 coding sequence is TGCAGTGCTAGAGATTCTAGCGGGGGCTCTGGGGCCAACGTCCTGACTTTC.

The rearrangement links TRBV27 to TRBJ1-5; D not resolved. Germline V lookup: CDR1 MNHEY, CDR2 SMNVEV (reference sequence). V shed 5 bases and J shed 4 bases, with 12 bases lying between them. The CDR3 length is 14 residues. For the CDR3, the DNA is TGTGCCAGCAGTCTGGGGATGGGAAATCAGCCCCAGCATTTT. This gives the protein CASSLGMGNQPQHF.

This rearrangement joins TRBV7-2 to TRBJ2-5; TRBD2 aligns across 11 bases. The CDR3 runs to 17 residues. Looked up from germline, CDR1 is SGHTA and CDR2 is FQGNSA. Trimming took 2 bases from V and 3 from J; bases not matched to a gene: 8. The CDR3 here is CASSLSRASGRKETQYF. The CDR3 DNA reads TGTGCCAGCAGCTTATCCCGGGCTAGCGGGAGGAAAGAGACCCAGTACTTC.

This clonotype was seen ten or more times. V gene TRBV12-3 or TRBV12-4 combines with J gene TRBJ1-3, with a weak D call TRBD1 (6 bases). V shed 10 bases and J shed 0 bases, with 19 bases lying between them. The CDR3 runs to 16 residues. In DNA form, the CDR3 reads TGTGCCACCCAAAGAGGGGGTTCCAGCTCTGGAAACACCATATATTTT. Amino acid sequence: CATQRGGSSSGNTIYF.